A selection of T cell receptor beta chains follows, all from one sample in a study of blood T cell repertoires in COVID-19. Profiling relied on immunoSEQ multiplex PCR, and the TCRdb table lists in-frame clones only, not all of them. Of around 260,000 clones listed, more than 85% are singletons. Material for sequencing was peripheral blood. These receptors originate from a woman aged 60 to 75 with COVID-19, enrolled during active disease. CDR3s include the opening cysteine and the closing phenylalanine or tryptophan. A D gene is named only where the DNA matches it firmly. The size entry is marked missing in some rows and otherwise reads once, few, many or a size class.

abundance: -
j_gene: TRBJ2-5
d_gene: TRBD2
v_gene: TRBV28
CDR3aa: CASSTTSGRETQYF
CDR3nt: TGTGCCAGCAGCACTACTAGCGGGCGCGAGACCCAGTACTTC

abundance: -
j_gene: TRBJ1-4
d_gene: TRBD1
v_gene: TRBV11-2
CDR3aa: CASSAPRTGGNEKLFF
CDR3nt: TGTGCCAGCAGCGCACCGAGGACAGGGGGAAATGAAAAACTGTTTTTT

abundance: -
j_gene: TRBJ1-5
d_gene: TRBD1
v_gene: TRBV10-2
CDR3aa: CASSGQGAGQPQHF
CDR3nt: TGCGCCAGCTCCGGACAGGGGGCCGGTCAGCCCCAGCATTTT

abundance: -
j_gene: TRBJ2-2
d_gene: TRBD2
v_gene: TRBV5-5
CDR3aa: CASSLEDSGRPTGELFF
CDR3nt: TGTGCCAGCAGCTTGGAAGATAGCGGGAGGCCCACCGGGGAGCTGTTTTTT

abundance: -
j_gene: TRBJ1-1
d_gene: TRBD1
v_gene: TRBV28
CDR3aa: CASSLSTRPGTGRNNEAFF
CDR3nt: TGTGCCAGCAGTTTATCTACACGCCCCGGGACAGGGAGAAATAATGAAGCTTTCTTT

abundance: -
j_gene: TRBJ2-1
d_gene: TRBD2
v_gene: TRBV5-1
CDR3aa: CASSLDLAGVRFF
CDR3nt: TGCGCCAGCAGCTTGGATCTAGCGGGAGTTCGGTTCTTC

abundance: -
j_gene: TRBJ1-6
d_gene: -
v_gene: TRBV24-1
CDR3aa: CATSDFQGLLHF
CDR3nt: TGTGCCACCAGTGATTTCCAGGGTCTCCTCCACTTT

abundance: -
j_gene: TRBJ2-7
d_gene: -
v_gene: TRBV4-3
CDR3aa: CASSQDESAAQYF
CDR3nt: TGCGCCAGCAGCCAAGATGAAAGCGCGGCGCAGTACTTC

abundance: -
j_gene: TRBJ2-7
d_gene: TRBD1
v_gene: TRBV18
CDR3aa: CASSKTGPYEQYF
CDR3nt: TGTGCCAGCTCAAAGACAGGGCCCTACGAGCAGTACTTC

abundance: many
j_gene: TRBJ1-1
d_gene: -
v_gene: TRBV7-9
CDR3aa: CASSLGLHRGGLLNTEAFF
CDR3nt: TGTGCCAGCAGCTTAGGTCTACATCGGGGGGGACTACTGAACACTGAAGCTTTCTTT

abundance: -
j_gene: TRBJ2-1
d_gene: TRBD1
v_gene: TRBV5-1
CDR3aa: CASSLGQGTYNEQFF
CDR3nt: TGCGCCAGCAGCTTGGGACAGGGGACCTACAATGAGCAGTTCTTC

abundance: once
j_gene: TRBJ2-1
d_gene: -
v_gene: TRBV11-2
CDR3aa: CASSLGGYNEQFF
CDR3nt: TGTGCCAGCAGCTTAGGAGGGTACAATGAGCAGTTCTTC

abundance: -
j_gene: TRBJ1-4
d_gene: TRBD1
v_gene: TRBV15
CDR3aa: CATLYRGANEKLFF
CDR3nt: TGTGCCACCCTGTACAGGGGCGCTAATGAAAAACTGTTTTTT

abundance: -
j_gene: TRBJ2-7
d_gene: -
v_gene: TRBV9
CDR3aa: CASSVGGEQYF
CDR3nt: TGTGCCAGCAGCGTCGGAGGCGAGCAGTACTTC

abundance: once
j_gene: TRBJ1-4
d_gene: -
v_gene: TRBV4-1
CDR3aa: CASSQDQVSSLATNEKLFF
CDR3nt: TGCGCCAGCAGCCAAGATCAGGTCTCCTCCCTTGCAACTAATGAAAAACTGTTTTTT

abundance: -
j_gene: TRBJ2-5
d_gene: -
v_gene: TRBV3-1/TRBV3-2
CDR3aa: CASSQEGRLTFQETQYF
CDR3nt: TGTGCCAGCAGCCAAGAAGGGAGACTAACTTTCCAAGAGACCCAGTACTTC

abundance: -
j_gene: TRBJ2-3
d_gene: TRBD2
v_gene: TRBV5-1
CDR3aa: CASSLVTSGSIADTQYF
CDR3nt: TGCGCCAGCAGCTTGGTCACTAGCGGGAGCATAGCAGATACGCAGTATTTT

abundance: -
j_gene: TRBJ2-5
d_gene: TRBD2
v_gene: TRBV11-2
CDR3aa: CASSLEAGGLPWAQYF
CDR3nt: TGTGCCAGCAGCTTAGAAGCGGGAGGGCTGCCATGGGCCCAGTACTTC

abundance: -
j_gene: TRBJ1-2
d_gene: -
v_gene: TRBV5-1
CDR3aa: CASSLDPGENYGYTF
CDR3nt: TGCGCCAGCAGCTTGGATCCAGGGGAAAACTATGGCTACACCTTC

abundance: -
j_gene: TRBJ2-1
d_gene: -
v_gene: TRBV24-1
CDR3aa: CATSDLGGRENNEQFF
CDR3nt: TGTGCCACCAGTGATTTGGGCGGAAGGGAGAACAATGAGCAGTTCTTC

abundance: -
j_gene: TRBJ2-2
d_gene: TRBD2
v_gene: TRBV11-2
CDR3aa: CASRRSSGRAGELFF
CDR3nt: TGTGCCAGCAGAAGGTCAAGCGGGAGGGCCGGGGAGCTGTTTTTT

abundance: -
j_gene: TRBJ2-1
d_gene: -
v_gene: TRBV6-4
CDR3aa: CASSVDLRNEQFF
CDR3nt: TGTGCCAGCAGTGTAGACTTGAGGAATGAGCAGTTCTTC

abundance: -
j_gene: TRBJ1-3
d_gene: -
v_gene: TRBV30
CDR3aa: CAWSPGVGNTIYF
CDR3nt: TGTGCCTGGAGTCCAGGGGTGGGAAACACCATATATTTT

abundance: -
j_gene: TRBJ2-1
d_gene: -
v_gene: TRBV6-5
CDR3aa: CASRPQGFDEQFF
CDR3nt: TGTGCCAGCAGACCCCAGGGGTTCGATGAGCAGTTCTTC

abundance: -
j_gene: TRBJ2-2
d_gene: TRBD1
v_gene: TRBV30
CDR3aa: CAWKTGHTGELFF
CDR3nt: TGTGCCTGGAAGACAGGGCACACCGGGGAGCTGTTTTTT

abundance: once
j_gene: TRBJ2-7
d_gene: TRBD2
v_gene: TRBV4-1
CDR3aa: CASSHSLSGSHSYEQYF
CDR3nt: TGCGCCAGCAGCCATAGCCTCAGCGGGAGCCACTCCTACGAGCAGTACTTC

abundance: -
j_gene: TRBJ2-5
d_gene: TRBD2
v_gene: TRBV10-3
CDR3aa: CAISQRTSEETQYF
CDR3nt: TGTGCCATCAGCCAGCGGACTAGCGAAGAGACCCAGTACTTC

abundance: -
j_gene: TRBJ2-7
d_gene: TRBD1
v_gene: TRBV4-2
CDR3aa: CASSQDRDRVPYEQYF
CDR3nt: TGTGCCAGCAGCCAAGACCGGGACAGAGTACCCTACGAGCAGTACTTC

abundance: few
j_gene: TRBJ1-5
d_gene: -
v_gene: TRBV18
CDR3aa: CASSSAIDQPQHF
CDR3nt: TGTGCCAGCTCATCCGCGATCGATCAGCCCCAGCATTTT

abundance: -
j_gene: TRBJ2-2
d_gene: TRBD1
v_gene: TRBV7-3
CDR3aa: CASSSYDRAGELFF
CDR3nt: TGTGCCAGCAGCTCTTACGACAGGGCCGGGGAGCTGTTTTTT

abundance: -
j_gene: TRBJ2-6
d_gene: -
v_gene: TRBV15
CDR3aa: CATSFTGANVLTF
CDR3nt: TGTGCCACCAGTTTTACTGGGGCCAACGTCCTGACTTTC

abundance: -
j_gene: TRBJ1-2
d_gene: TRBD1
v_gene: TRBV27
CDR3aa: CATKPRTGMHYGYTF
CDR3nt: TGTGCCACCAAACCCCGGACAGGGATGCACTATGGCTACACCTTC

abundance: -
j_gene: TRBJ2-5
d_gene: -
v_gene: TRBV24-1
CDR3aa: CATSHRETQYF
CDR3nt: TGTGCCACCAGTCATCGGGAGACCCAGTACTTC

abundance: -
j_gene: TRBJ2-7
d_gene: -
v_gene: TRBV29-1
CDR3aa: CSVRQGGEQYF
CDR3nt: TGCAGCGTTCGGCAGGGGGGCGAGCAGTACTTC

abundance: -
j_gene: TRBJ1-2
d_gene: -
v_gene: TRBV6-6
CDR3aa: CASSPQGMDYGYTF
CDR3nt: TGTGCCAGCAGTCCCCAGGGGATGGACTATGGCTACACCTTC

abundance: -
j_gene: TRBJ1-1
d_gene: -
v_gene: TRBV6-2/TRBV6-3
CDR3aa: CASTPPGQIEAFF
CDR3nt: TGTGCCAGCACCCCCCCAGGTCAGATTGAAGCTTTCTTT

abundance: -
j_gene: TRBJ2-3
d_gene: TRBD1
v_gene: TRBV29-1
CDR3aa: CSVLYRGPTDTQYF
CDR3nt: TGCAGCGTTTTGTACAGGGGGCCCACAGATACGCAGTATTTT

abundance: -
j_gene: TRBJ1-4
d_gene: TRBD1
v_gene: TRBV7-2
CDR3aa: CASSRQGKEKLFF
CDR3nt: TGTGCCAGCAGCCGACAGGGCAAAGAAAAACTGTTTTTT

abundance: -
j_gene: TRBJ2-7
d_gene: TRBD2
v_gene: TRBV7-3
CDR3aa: CASSSSPASGTYEQYF
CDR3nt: TGTGCCAGCAGCTCAAGCCCAGCTAGCGGGACCTACGAGCAGTACTTC

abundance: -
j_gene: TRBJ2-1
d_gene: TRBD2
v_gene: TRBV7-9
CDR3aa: CASSLGQTSGSRNEQFF
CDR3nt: TGTGCCAGCAGCTTAGGACAGACTAGCGGGAGTAGGAATGAGCAGTTCTTC

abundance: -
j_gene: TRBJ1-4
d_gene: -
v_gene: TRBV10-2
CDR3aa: CASSDTTTNEKLFF
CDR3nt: TGCGCCAGCAGTGATACAACAACTAATGAAAAACTGTTTTTT

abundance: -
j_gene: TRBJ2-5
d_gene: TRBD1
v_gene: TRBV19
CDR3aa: CASTGDSPQETQYF
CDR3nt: TGTGCCAGTACCGGGGACAGCCCTCAAGAGACCCAGTACTTC

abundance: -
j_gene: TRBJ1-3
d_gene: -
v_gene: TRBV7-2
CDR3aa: CASRPDGVSGNTIYF
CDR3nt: TGTGCCAGCAGACCCGACGGAGTCTCTGGAAACACCATATATTTT

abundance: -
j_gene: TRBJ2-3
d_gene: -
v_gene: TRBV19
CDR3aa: CASRYGVTDTQYF
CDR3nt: TGTGCCAGTAGGTACGGGGTGACAGATACGCAGTATTTT

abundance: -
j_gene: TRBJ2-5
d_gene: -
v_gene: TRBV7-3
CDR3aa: CASSSIRGTETQYF
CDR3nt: TGTGCCAGCAGCTCTATTCGGGGGACAGAGACCCAGTACTTC